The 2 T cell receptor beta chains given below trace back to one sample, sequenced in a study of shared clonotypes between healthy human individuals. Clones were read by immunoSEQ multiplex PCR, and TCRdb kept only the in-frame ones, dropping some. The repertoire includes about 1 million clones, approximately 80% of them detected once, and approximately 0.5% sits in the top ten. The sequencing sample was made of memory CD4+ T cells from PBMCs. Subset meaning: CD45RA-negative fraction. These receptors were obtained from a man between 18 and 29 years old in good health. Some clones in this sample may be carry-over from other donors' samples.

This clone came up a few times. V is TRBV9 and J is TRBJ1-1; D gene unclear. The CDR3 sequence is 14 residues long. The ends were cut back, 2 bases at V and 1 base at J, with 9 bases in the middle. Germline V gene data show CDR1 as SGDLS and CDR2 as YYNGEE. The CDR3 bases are TGTGCCAGCAGCGTTTTTGGATCGAACACTGAAGCTTTCTTT. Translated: CASSVFGSNTEAFF.

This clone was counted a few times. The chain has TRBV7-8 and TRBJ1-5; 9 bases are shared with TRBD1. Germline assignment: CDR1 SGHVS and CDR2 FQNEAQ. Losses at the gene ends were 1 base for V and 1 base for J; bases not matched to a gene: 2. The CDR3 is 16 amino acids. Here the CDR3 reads CASSLVGTGSNQPQHF. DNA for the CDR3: TGTGCCAGCAGCTTAGTGGGGACAGGGAGCAATCAGCCCCAGCATTTT.